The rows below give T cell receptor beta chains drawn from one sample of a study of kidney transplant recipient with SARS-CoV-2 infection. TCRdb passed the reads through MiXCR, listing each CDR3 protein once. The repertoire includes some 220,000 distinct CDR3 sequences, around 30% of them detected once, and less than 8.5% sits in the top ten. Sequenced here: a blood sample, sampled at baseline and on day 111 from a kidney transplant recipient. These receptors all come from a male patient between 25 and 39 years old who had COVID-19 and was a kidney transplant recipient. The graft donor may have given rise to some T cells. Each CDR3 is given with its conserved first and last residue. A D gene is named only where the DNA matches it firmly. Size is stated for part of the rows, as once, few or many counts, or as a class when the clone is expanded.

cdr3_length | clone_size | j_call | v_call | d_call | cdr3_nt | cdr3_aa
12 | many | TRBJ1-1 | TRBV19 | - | TGTGCCAGTAGTATCAAGGGCTCTGAAGCTTTCTTT | CASSIKGSEAFF
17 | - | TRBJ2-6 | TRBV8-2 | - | TGTGGCAACGGGTTGAGGATAACACAAAGTCGGGCCAGCGTCCTGACTTTC | CGNGLRITQSRASVLTF
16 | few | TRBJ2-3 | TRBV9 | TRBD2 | TGTGCCAGCAGCGGCGGACTAGCGAGATCCACAGATACGCAGTATTTT | CASSGGLARSTDTQYF
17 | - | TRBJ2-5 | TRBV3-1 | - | TGTGCCGGCAGCCCGAAGGTTCCCATTTCTTTCTCTGAGACCCAGTACTTC | CAGSPKVPISFSETQYF
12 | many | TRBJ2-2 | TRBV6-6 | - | TGTGCCAGCGGTCTGAAGACCGGGGAGCTGTTTTTT | CASGLKTGELFF
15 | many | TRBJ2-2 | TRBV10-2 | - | TGCGCCAGCCTGGGAAGGGACGGAAACACCGGGGAGCTGTTTTTT | CASLGRDGNTGELFF
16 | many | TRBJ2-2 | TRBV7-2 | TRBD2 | TGTGCCAGCAGCTTTAAGCGGGGGGGCCGGCACGGGGAGCTGTTTTTT | CASSFKRGGRHGELFF
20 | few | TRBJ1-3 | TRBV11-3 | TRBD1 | TGTGCCAGCAGCTTAGATTATGGGACAGGGATCTTGCCGTCCGGAAACACCATATATTTT | CASSLDYGTGILPSGNTIYF
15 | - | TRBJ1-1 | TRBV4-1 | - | TGCGCCAGCAGCCAAGGTACAGTCTCTATTACTGAAGCTTTCTTT | CASSQGTVSITEAFF
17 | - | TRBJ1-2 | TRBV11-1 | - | TGTGCCAGCAGCGCGCCCGGTAAGACTGGAAAGACCTATGGCTACACCTTC | CASSAPGKTGKTYGYTF
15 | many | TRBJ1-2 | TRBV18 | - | TGTGCCAGCTCACCAAAAGACCCCGGGGGGTATGGCTACACCTTC | CASSPKDPGGYGYTF
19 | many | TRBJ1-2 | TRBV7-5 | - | - | CISVPETDYEVGKTYGYTF
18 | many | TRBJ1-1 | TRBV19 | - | TGTGCCAGTACCCTATTCAGGGCAGGGGTAATGGGGAACACTGAAGCTTTCTTT | CASTLFRAGVMGNTEAFF
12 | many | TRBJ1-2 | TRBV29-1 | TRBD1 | TGCAGCGTTGAGGACAGGTTATATGGCTACACCTTC | CSVEDRLYGYTF
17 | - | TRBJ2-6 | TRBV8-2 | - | TGTGGCAATGGAGATAGGATAGCACAAAGTCGGGCCAACGTCCTGACTTTC | CGNGDRIAQSRANVLTF
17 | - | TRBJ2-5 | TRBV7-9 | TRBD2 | TGTGCCAACAGCGGGGATCTAGCGGGACCTAACCAAGAGACCCAGTACTTC | CANSGDLAGPNQETQYF
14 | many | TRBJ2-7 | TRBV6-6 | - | TGTGCCAGCAGTTACTCACTCAGTTCCTACGAGCAGTACTTC | CASSYSLSSYEQYF
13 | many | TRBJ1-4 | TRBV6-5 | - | TGTGCCTGCAGGAGGACTCCTAATGAAAAACTGTTTTTT | CACRRTPNEKLFF
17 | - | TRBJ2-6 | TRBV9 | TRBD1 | TGTGCCAGCAGCGCGTCCCAGGGGGCGAGTGGGGCCAACGTCCTGACTTTC | CASSASQGASGANVLTF
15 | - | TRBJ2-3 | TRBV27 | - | TGTGCCAGCAGTTTGAGCGAGATGCTCACAGATACGCAGTATTTT | CASSLSEMLTDTQYF
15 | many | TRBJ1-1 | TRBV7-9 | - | TGTGCCAGCAGCCGAGCAGTAGTTTGGGTTACTGAAGCTTTCTTT | CASSRAVVWVTEAFF
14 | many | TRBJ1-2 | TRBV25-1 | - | TGTGCCAGCAGTGAATATGACCTCAACTATGGCTACACCTTC | CASSEYDLNYGYTF
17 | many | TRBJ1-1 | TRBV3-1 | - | TGTGCCAGCAGCTTGTCCGCTCCCATTTCAATTCGCACTGAAGCTTTCTTT | CASSLSAPISIRTEAFF
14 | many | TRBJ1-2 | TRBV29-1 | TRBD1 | TGCAGCGTGAATCAGGGGGGGGGGTTATATGGCTACACCTTC | CSVNQGGGLYGYTF
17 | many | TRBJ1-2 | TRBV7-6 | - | TGTGCCAGCAGCCTTTGCAGTGAATCTCGAAAGACCTATGGCTACACCTTC | CASSLCSESRKTYGYTF